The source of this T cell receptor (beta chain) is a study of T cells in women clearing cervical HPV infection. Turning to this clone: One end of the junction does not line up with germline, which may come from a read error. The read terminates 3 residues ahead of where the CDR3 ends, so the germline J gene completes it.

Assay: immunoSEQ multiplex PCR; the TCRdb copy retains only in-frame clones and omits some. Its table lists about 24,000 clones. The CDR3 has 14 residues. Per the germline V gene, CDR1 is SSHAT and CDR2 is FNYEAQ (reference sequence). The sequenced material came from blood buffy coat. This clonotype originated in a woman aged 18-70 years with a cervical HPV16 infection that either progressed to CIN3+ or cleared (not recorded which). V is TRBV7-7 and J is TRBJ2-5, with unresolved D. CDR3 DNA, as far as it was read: TGTGCTAGCAGCCAAAGGTCATTTAATGAGACC. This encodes CASSQRSFNET. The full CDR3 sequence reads CASSQRSFNETQYF.